The 3 T cell receptor beta chains below come from one sample, sequenced in a study of CD8 T cells in ankylosing spondylitis. MiXCR was run by TCRdb on the 5' RACE reads, yielding one entry per CDR3 protein. The table includes approximately 300,000 distinct CDR3 sequences, around 21% detected once. The sequenced sample consisted of blood, either unsorted or a sorted T cell fraction (not recorded which). The source is a female donor with ankylosing spondylitis or in good health (not recorded which).

At least ten counts were recorded for this clonotype. The V call is TRBV29-1, the J call TRBJ1-2, with TRBD1 as a possible D gene (5 bases). Trimming took off 7 bases at V and 5 bases at J, with 17 bases between the two ends. The CDR3 spans 13 residues. CDR1 is SQVTM, CDR2 ANQGSEA, per germline. CDR3 in DNA: TGCAGCGCTATCGGGGGGATGGGGTATGGCTACACCTTC. This sequence encodes CSAIGGMGYGYTF.

This chain links TRBV12-3 or TRBV12-4 with TRBJ2-1, with 11 bases lining up with TRBD2. V lost 3 bases and J lost 6; bases outside the gene matches: 16. CDR3 length: 19 residues. The CDR3, as DNA: TGTGCCAGCAGTTTCCGACTAGCTAGCGGGAGGACTAGTCCCAATGAGCAGTTCTTC. Its translation is CASSFRLASGRTSPNEQFF.

This clonotype was found many times. The V call is TRBV4-3, the J call TRBJ2-1; D is ambiguous. Germline V gene sequence: CDR1 LGHNA, CDR2 YSLEER. The V end lost 1 base, the J end lost 2 bases, and 9 bases lay between the germline ends. There are 15 residues in the CDR3. The CDR3 DNA follows: TGCGCCAGCAGCCAAGGGACGGAGACCTACAATGAGCAGTTCTTC. Translating it yields CASSQGTETYNEQFF.